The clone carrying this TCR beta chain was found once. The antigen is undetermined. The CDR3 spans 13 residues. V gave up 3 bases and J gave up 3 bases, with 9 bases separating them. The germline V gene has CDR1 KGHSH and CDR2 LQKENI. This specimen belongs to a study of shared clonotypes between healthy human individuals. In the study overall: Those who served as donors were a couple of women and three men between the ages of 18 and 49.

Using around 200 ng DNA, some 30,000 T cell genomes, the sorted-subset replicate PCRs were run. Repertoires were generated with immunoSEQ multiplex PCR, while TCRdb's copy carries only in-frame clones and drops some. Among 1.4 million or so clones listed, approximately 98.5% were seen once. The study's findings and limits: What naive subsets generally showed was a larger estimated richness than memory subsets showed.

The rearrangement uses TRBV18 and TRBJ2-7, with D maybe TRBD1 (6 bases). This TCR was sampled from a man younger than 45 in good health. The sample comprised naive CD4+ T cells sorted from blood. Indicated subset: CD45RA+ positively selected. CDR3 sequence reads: CASSPARGYEQYF. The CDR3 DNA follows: TGTGCCAGCTCACCGGCCAGGGGCTACGAGCAGTACTTC.